Detailed here is one T cell receptor beta chain. What it binds is unknown. This entry belongs to a study of persistence of HIV-infected CD4 T cells. This CDR3 contains 17 residues. V lost 9 bases, J lost 4 bases, and 24 bases lay in between. Per the germline V gene, CDR1 is SGHTA and CDR2 is FQGTGA. The immunoSEQ assay was version 4, run in survey mode. Profiled with immunoSEQ multiplex PCR; TCRdb holds only in-frame clones, not every one. Of 35,000 to 55,000 clones in the sample, roughly 90% were seen once. Nonspecific anti-CD3/anti-CD28 bead stimulation represents the broad CD4+ T cell repertoire. Responding CD4+ T cells were sorted by upregulation of both CD40 ligand and CD69. Plasma HIV-1 RNA stayed below 50 copies/mL for at least 4 years. PBMCs were depleted of CD8+ T cells before stimulation.

Sequenced here: CD4+ T cells sorted from PBMCs after approximately 19-hour stimulation, sampled from a patient who received antiretroviral therapy. This sequence was found in an adult man with HIV who was CMV-seropositive. The gene calls are TRBV7-3 and TRBJ2-2; TRBD2 is a possible D gene (6 bases). The CDR3 DNA follows: TGTGCCAGTGGTCGAAAACTGGAGGGGTGGGCCACCGGGGAGCTGTTTTTT. It codes for CASGRKLEGWATGELFF.